This is a list of T cell receptor beta chains from one sample in a study of metastatic and nonmetastatic thyroid tumors. TCRdb re-processed the PCR reads through MiXCR. The data contain about 30,000 clones, 20% to 30% of them singletons. The source material was blood. These receptors were obtained from a female donor with papillary thyroid cancer or a benign thyroid nodule (not recorded which). Some clones in this sample may be carry-over from other donors' samples. Both conserved end residues are part of each CDR3. Each record gives: J gene, clone size, V gene, D gene, CDR3 DNA, CDR3 protein. D genes are given only for firm matches. Only part of the rows carry a size: once, few, many, or a class if the clone is expanded.

TRBJ2-1	.	TRBV6-1	TRBD1	TGTGCCAGCAGCCCCCGGACAGGGATTACGTTCTTC	CASSPRTGITFF
TRBJ2-7	many	TRBV3-1	TRBD2	TGTGCCAGCAGCCCACTACCTGGACTAGCGGGAGTTCAAAGGTCCTACGAGCAGTACTTC	CASSPLPGLAGVQRSYEQYF
TRBJ2-3	.	TRBV6-2/TRBV6-3	.	TGTGCCAGCACTCCACTAGGGGTTGGAGATACGCAGTATTTT	CASTPLGVGDTQYF
TRBJ1-1	many	TRBV20-1	TRBD1	TGCAGTGCTAATCGGAGGACAGGGGGTATCACTGAAGCTTTCTTT	CSANRRTGGITEAFF
TRBJ2-5	many	TRBV4-2	TRBD2	TGTGCCAGCAGCCAAGGGACTAGTCCCCAAGAGACCCAGTACTTC	CASSQGTSPQETQYF
TRBJ2-1	.	TRBV30	TRBD2	TGTGCCTGGAGCTTGCTAGCGGGAACCCACAATGAGCAGTTCTTC	CAWSLLAGTHNEQFF
TRBJ2-2	many	TRBV6-2/TRBV6-3	.	TGTGCCAGCAGTTACCCGTTCGACTCCGGGGAGCTGTTTTTT	CASSYPFDSGELFF
TRBJ2-3	many	TRBV19	TRBD2	TGTGCCAGTAGTAATCGGGCGGTAGCGGGACCCATTTTTCACGATACGCAGTATTTT	CASSNRAVAGPIFHDTQYF
TRBJ2-3	many	TRBV11-1	.	TGTGCCAGCGGAGTGGCGACTAGCACAGATACGCAGTATTTT	CASGVATSTDTQYF
TRBJ2-1	.	TRBV15	TRBD2	TGTGCCACCCGGTGGACTAGCGGGGCAAGTGAGCAGTTCTTC	CATRWTSGASEQFF
TRBJ2-4	many	TRBV4-1	TRBD2	TGCGCCAGCAGCCAAGATTGGGCAAGCGGGAGGGCCGCGACCAAAAACATTCAGTACTTC	CASSQDWASGRAATKNIQYF
TRBJ2-5	many	TRBV19	.	TGTGCCAGTAAGCTCAACAAAGGGACTCCCCAAGAGACCCAGTACTTC	CASKLNKGTPQETQYF
TRBJ2-7	many	TRBV11-3	.	TGTGCCAGCAGCCTGAGGGCATACGAGCAGTACTTC	CASSLRAYEQYF
TRBJ2-7	.	TRBV20-1	.	TGCAGTGCCCCTCCCAACGGGGCCTACGAGCAGTACTTC	CSAPPNGAYEQYF
TRBJ1-1	many	TRBV11-3	TRBD1	TGTGCCAGCAGCGAACACAGGGGTTTCAACACTGAAGCTTTCTTT	CASSEHRGFNTEAFF
TRBJ2-3	many	TRBV25-1	.	TGTGCCAGCAGTGAGTTTCGTTTCTTCGCAGATACGCAGTATTTT	CASSEFRFFADTQYF
TRBJ2-1	many	TRBV7-9	TRBD1	TGTGCCAGCAGCTTAGGGACAGGGCTGTTCTTC	CASSLGTGLFF
TRBJ2-2	many	TRBV18	.	TGTGCCAGCCGGGACTTGAACACCGGGGAGCTGTTTTTT	CASRDLNTGELFF
TRBJ1-1	many	TRBV29-1	.	TGCAGCGTTGAACAGATGAACACTGAAGCTTTCTTT	CSVEQMNTEAFF
TRBJ2-2	.	TRBV20-1	TRBD2	TGCAGTGCTAGACGATTGACTAGCGGGGGGCCAGGCACCGGGGAGCTGTTTTTT	CSARRLTSGGPGTGELFF